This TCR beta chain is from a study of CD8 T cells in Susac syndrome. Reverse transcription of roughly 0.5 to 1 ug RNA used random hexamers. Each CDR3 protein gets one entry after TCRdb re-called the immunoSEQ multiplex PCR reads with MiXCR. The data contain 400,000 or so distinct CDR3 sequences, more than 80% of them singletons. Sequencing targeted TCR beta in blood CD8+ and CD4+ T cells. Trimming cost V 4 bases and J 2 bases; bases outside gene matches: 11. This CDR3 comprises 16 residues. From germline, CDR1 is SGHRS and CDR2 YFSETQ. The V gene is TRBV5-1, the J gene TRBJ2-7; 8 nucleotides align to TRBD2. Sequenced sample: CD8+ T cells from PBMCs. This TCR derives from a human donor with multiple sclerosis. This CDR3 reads CASSPTPTSGTYEQYF. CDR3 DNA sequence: TGCGCCAGCAGCCCCACTCCAACTAGCGGAACCTACGAGCAGTACTTC.